This T cell receptor (beta chain) was observed in a study of T cell repertoires in cytomegalovirus infection. About the study: HLA-B-restricted CMV epitopes that are well studied were used alongside recently identified HLA-C-restricted ones. An indication of both CMV infection and matching HLA type came from public TCR beta signatures.

TCRdb re-analysed the reads in MiXCR, keeping a single row per CDR3 protein. The sample has hundreds of thousands of distinct CDR3 sequences, around 29% seen once. There are 16 residues in the CDR3. Germline V lookup: CDR1 MNHNS, CDR2 SASEGT. V was pared by 7 bases and J by 0 bases, with 19 bases between. Many counts were recorded for this clonotype. Its target is not known. Points from the study as a whole: HLA-C-restricted CMV clonotypes gave the most frequent clonotype in two of eight donors. Identification of carriers of CMV plus the relevant HLA was achieved through cumulative public TCR beta family frequency.

The source was cultured PBMCs, collected from culture after CMV antigen stimulation. This TCR was recovered from a human donor in good health (CMV status not recorded). Some clones in this sample may be carry-over from other donors' samples. The V and J genes are TRBV6-1 and TRBJ2-7; D possibly corresponds to TRBD2 (5 bases). CDR3 sequence: CASKAAVGTLSYEQYF. Here the CDR3 DNA reads TGTGCCAGCAAAGCGGCCGTGGGTACCCTCTCCTACGAGCAGTACTTC.